This T cell receptor beta chain appears in the sequencing data of a study of blood T cells in healthy people across ages (dated by TCRdb to about 2015). Regarding the study in general: In model experiments, roughly one uniquely barcoded TCR beta cDNA molecule per two T cells was captured by template switching. The study measured age-related changes in TCR beta repertoire diversity using deep sequencing normalized with unique cDNA molecular identifiers. Donors were grouped into four age groups: young (average about 15 years), middle-aged (39), aged (around 56) and long-lived (approximately 78). Using the same blood draw, the study looked at two additional independent replicas of 1 million unique cDNA reads for two donors, one aged 18 to 30 and the other aged 80 or older.

Notes on this clonotype: No cognate antigen has been identified for it. Base qualities are not recorded, but no much larger clone differs from it by a single base.

The donors were some 36 Caucasian individuals from Russia, aged 6 to 90 years, who were systemically healthy. Ten milliliters of peripheral blood were drawn from each donor into EDTA-treated Vacutainer tubes. PBMCs were isolated by Ficoll-Paque density-gradient centrifugation, with at least 6 million obtained per sample. Total RNA was extracted from PBMCs with Trizol reagent, with at least 6 micrograms obtained per sample. For every donor, flow cytometry on a PBMC aliquot measured the percentage of naive CD45RAhigh/CD27high T cells. CDR3 length: 12 amino acids, cysteine to phenylalanine. Solely the CDR3 DNA is kept, with 36 bases framed from the first base. V was cut back by 8 bases and J by 6 bases, leaving a gap of 13 bases between them. Receptor amplification or capture employed 5' RACE. Instrument used: Illumina HiSeq 2500. A second PCR of roughly 7 to 11 cycles was performed with a sample-barcoded 5' primer and a J-beta primer mix. A template-switch 5' adaptor carrying 12 random nucleotides introduced a unique molecular identifier onto each TCR beta cDNA molecule. Each sample yielded at least 3 million CDR3-containing paired-end reads. First-strand cDNA was synthesized from all RNA with the Mint cDNA synthesis kit, primed by a TRBC-specific oligonucleotide. Following uracil-DNA glycosylase treatment, all cDNA underwent a first 18-cycle PCR with the universal primers M1SS and BC2_uni_R. In the source study's methods: Each sample was normalized by randomly selecting 1 million high-quality reads, each carrying a distinct molecular identifier. Instead of being binned into consensus sequences, reads with shared molecular identifiers were discarded. CDR3 identification, clonotype clustering and error correction used MiTCR with a Q25 quality threshold and the strictest error-elimination algorithm. A nonparametric unseen species model with Euler transformation was used to estimate lower-bound total TCR beta diversity. TCRdb trimmed public reads at Q25 via fastp, called clones via MiXCR and kept in-frame beta chains. Rows are unified per CDR3 protein, each entry keeping the most common DNA and genes. It is TCRdb's table, rather than the study itself, that gives the V and J calls and clone size. The sample table shows more than 650,000 distinct CDR3 sequences, and about a quarter are seen once. The biggest ten clones account for 2.5% to 3.5% of the sample.

Points the paper makes about the study in general: Because the CMV infection status of the donors was unknown, age-related changes in expanded clonotypes may potentially have been confounded. There was a strong correlation between observed TCR beta diversity and the percentage of naive T cells measured by flow cytometry. As age increased, observed TCR beta diversity per million T cells dropped in a roughly linear way, and a significant reduction was already evident by age roughly 40. Compared with the aged group, more naive CD4+ T cells, fewer expanded clones and increased TCR diversity were shown by the long-lived group, suggesting age selection. Bulk unsorted PBMC profiling prevented conclusive comparison of naive and antigen-experienced compartments. Estimates of total diversity based on one million sequenced T cells were regarded as lower bounds and as underestimates.

The data were also submitted as part of a second study, on T cells of mothers and their children. As the second publication notes: Donors were nine systemically healthy Caucasian individuals: three mothers and their six children. cDNA synthesis consumed the entire amount of extracted RNA, loaded at approximately 1.6 ug RNA in each 15 ul reaction. In the second PCR, the M1S primer introduced both the sample barcodes and 2-4 random nucleotides. Each mother yielded over 8.5 million TCR beta CDR3 reads and each child roughly 2.9 million reads. Thymic selection shapes the output of TCR recombination in a similar way in related and unrelated pairs, and inherited differences have a minor effect. Related mother-child pairs always showed normalized repertoire overlap that was slightly higher than in unrelated mother-child pairs, though the difference was never significant. Persistent microchimeric T cell clones were not detected, at a sensitivity of roughly 100 clones per million clonotypes. In the study, deep NGS was used to compare the TCR beta repertoires of mothers and children, and features distinguishing related mother-child pairs from unrelated individuals were sought. Mothers averaged 40 +/- 4 years of age and children averaged about 10 +/- 4 years. After adapters were ligated using NEBNext reagents, the libraries underwent 100+100 nt paired-end sequencing on an Illumina HiSeq 2000. To prevent cross-contamination, the mother and child libraries were prepared a month apart and were sequenced in separate runs. Between roughly 500,000 and 2,300,000 distinct TCR beta clonotypes were identified per donor. Naive TCR beta clonotypes were estimated from low-frequency clonotypes matched to each donor's FACS-determined naive share, without sorting.

This sequence originates from a boy aged 10-17 years in good health. The sequenced material came from blood. The chain uses TRBV12-3 or TRBV12-4 and TRBJ1-2; no D gene can be assigned with confidence. The DNA is as follows: TGTGCCAGCGGGAGAGGCCGTAATGGCTACACCTTC. Translation gives CASGRGRNGYTF.